This T cell receptor beta chain was retrieved from a study of early T cells in non-severe SARS-CoV-2 infection. Study information: The input, bulk RNA from unsorted whole blood, was sequenced, and chains were unpaired. General study points: Missing private and CD4 specificities, VDJdb matching favored anti-spike CD8 responses.

The TCR library protocol attached unique molecular identifiers to the individual cDNA molecules. TCRdb reprocessed the 5' RACE reads via MiXCR and lists one record per CDR3 protein. The repertoire holds more than 75,000 distinct CDR3 sequences, with about 12% as singletons. Trimming removed 2 bases at V and 4 bases at J, with 5 bases between. This CDR3 is built from 12 residues. Germline V gene data show CDR1 as SGHRS and CDR2 as YFSETQ. This clonotype was observed a few times. Antigen: not known. The sample was whole blood. The chain has TRBV5-1 and TRBJ2-3, with D uncertain. The sequence derives from an adult who was a healthcare worker with PCR-confirmed SARS-CoV-2 infection or an uninfected control (not recorded which). The CDR3 here is CASSFVADTQYF. CDR3 nucleotides: TGCGCCAGCAGCTTTGTCGCAGATACGCAGTATTTT.